This TCR beta chain derives from a study of CD8+ T cells in alopecia areata. Study-wide results and caveats: Lesional scalp, notably in alopecia totalis/universalis, had clonality above that of normal scalp.

It was cDNA, reverse transcribed from extracted RNA, that served as the sequencing template. Clones were read by immunoSEQ multiplex PCR, and TCRdb kept only the in-frame ones, dropping some. The sample has about 94,000 clones; around three quarters are singletons. The treatment is: oral pan-JAK inhibitor, 5-10 mg twice daily. The CDR3 sequence is 13 residues long. Per germline, CDR1 MNHEY and CDR2 SMNVEV (reference sequence). V shed 10 bases and J 5 bases; nucleotides not matched to a gene: 9. This clone came up once. Its specificity is not known. This receptor was taken from a human donor with alopecia areata. This material consisted of CD8+ T cells sorted from blood, taken at approximately week 44, from a patient treated with tofacitinib. The V call is TRBV27, the J call TRBJ1-2; TRBD1 matches 8 bases. The CDR3 coding sequence is TGTGCCACCGTGGACAGGGAAGGGTATGGCTACACCTTC. The encoded protein is CATVDREGYGYTF.